This TCR beta chain was observed in a study of cytomegalovirus exposure and HLA in healthy donors. Study-level background: Samples from HLA-typed donors yielded approximately 80 million unique TCRs in an early data release. Whole-study results and caveats: Versus the approximately 700-donor mean, an Asian-associated ancestry cluster reportedly showed fewer N-insertions in a later analysis. Apparent HLA restriction characterized most CMV-associated TCR beta chains in a later analysis.

Germline CDR1 reads LNHDA; CDR2 reads SQIVND (reference sequence). This CDR3 comprises 15 residues. Trimming took off 3 bases at V and 2 bases at J, with 11 bases between the two ends. In the PCR, 60 Vbeta and 13 Jbeta primers were used. This table comes from immunoSEQ multiplex PCR, and its TCRdb copy is limited to in-frame clones, with some not included. This sample yields 130,000 or so clones, of which around 80% are seen a single time; roughly 3.2% belongs to the top ten. A word on this clone: What it recognizes is unknown.

The chain couples TRBV19 to TRBJ1-5; D not resolved. This clonotype was obtained from a man aged 18 to 30 in good health and CMV-seropositive. Sequenced sample: PBMCs. CDR3 bases: TGTGCCAGTAGTATCGGCGGCAACGGCAATCAGCCCCAGCATTTT. Encoded protein: CASSIGGNGNQPQHF. The entire variable domain, with the rest obtained from reference TRBV19 and TRBJ1-5, is as follows: DGGITQSPKYLFRKEGQNVTLSCEQNLNHDAMYWYRQDPGQGLRLIYYSQIVNDFQKGDIAEGYSVSREKKESFPLTVTSAQKNPTAFYLCASSIGGNGNQPQHFGDGTRLSIL.